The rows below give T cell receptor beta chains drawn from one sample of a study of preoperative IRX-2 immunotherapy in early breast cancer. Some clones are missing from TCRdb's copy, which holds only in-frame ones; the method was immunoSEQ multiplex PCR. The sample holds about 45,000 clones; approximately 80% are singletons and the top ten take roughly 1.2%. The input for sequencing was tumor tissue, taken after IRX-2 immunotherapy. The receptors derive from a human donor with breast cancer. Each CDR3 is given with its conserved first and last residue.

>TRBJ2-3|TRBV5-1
CASNTGGLAGYDTQYF
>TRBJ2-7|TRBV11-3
CASSLGPLSYEQYF
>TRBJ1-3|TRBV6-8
CASRGTGGGGNTIYF
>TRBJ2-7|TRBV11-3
CASSAYGGLSYEQYF
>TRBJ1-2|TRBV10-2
CASSHSDGDGYTF
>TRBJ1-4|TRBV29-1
CSVEALGGEKLFF
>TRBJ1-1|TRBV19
CASSRPDRNTEAFF
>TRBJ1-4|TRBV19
CATTSREKLFF
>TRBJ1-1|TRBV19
CASSFLGTEAFF
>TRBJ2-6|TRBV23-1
CASSWADRAANVLTF
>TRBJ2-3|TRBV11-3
CASSSQGASSTDTQYF
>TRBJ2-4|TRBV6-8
CASSKTGDLPHF
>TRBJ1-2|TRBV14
CASSPRTGDGYTF
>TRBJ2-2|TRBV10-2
CASRLDRGSGELFF
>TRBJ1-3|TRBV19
CASAKYDSGNTIYF
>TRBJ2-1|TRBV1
CASSRWANEQFF